The 11 T cell receptor beta chains in this list originate from one sample, sequenced in a study of blood T cell repertoires in COVID-19. Clones were sequenced by immunoSEQ multiplex PCR, and TCRdb holds only the in-frame ones, with some missing. The table lists 250,000 or so clones, roughly 90% of them singletons, with almost 2% in the top ten. The sample taken for sequencing was peripheral blood. These receptors were obtained from a man aged 25 to 40 with active or convalescent COVID-19.

This sequence joins TRBV7-8 and TRBJ2-3; 8 positions match TRBD2. Germline V gene sequence: CDR1 SGHVS, CDR2 FQNEAQ. Germline trimming cut 5 bases from V and 3 bases from J; bases unmatched to any gene: 10. The CDR3 is 16 residues long. This CDR3 is CASSASGTRSTDTQYF. The CDR3 nucleotides are TGTGCCAGCAGCGCTTCCGGGACTAGGTCAACAGATACGCAGTATTTT.

V usage is TRBV28 and J usage is TRBJ2-7; 7 nucleotides line up with TRBD2. The trim removed 3 bases at V and 3 bases at J, leaving 8 bases unmatched. Germline V CDR1 and CDR2: MDHEN, SYDVKM. There are 15 residues in the CDR3. The CDR3 coding sequence is TGTGCCAGCAGTTTTGCGGGGGAACACGACTACGAGCAGTACTTC. Protein: CASSFAGEHDYEQYF.

The rearrangement links TRBV6-5 to TRBJ2-3; D is ambiguous. Trimming took 0 bases from V and 5 from J, leaving 6 bases between them. The CDR3 covers 13 residues. Germline V gene lookup returns CDR1 MNHEY and CDR2 SVGAGI. CDR3 in DNA: TGTGCCAGCAGTTACTCGGCTGGAGATACGCAGTATTTT. Protein: CASSYSAGDTQYF.

This clone was observed a few times. The sample carries other DNA sequences with the same CDR3. V usage is TRBV21-1 and J usage is TRBJ2-4; TRBD2 is the table's D call and was not checked against the DNA. TRBV21-1 is termed a pseudogene. This CDR3 region has 15 residues. This CDR3 is CASSKAGLAKNIQYF. In nucleotides, the CDR3 is TGTGCCAGCAGCAAAGCCGGGTTAGCCAAAAACATTCAGTACTTC.

This sequence joins TRBV5-5 and TRBJ2-7; 11 nucleotides line up with TRBD1. CDR3 length: 15 amino acids. In germline, CDR1 is SGHKS, CDR2 YYEKEE (reference sequence). V lost 4 bases to trimming and J lost 6 bases; unmatched junction nucleotides: 9. CDR3: CASSRPDRGLFEQYF. The CDR3 bases are TGTGCCAGCAGCCGCCCGGACAGGGGGCTTTTCGAGCAGTACTTC.

This clone was found once. The chain recombines TRBV11-3 with TRBJ2-1; 7 nucleotides agree with TRBD2. CDR1 and CDR2 (germline): SGHNT, YENEEA. CDR3 size: 17 residues. Unmatched junction bases numbered 12, after V lost 4 bases and J lost 3 bases. The CDR3 DNA follows: TGTGCCAGCAGCTCCCAAAGAACGGAGCGGGACTACAATGAGCAGTTCTTC. This codes for CASSSQRTERDYNEQFF. The whole variable domain, remainder taken from reference TRBV11-3 and TRBJ2-1, is EAGVVQSPRYKIIEKKQPVAFWCNPISGHNTLYWYLQNLGQGPELLIRYENEEAVDDSQLPKDRFSAERLKGVDSTLKIQPAELGDSAVYLCASSSQRTERDYNEQFFGPGTRLTVL.

J is TRBJ2-7 and V is TRBV19, with D tentatively TRBD2 (6 bases). V shed 4 bases and J shed 4 bases, with 17 bases lying between them. CDR1 and CDR2 (germline): LNHDA, SQIVND (reference sequence). The CDR3 is 15 residues long. CDR3 residues: CASSKNPGLPYEQYF. The CDR3 DNA reads as TGTGCCAGTAGTAAAAACCCGGGACTTCCGTACGAGCAGTACTTC. Looking up the rest from reference TRBV19 and TRBJ2-7 gives the full variable domain: DGGITQSPKYLFRKEGQNVTLSCEQNLNHDAMYWYRQDPGQGLRLIYYSQIVNDFQKGDIAEGYSVSREKKESFPLTVTSAQKNPTAFYLCASSKNPGLPYEQYFGPGTRLTVT.

V is TRBV6-1 and J is TRBJ1-5; tentatively, D is TRBD1 (5 bases). V lost 1 base to trimming and J lost 4 bases, with 11 bases between them. The CDR3 totals 15 residues. Germline loops: CDR1 MNHNS, CDR2 SASEGT. CDR3 residues: CASSEGRDSNQPQHF. The CDR3 DNA sequence: TGTGCCAGCAGTGAAGGCCGCGACAGTAATCAGCCCCAGCATTTT.

The chain combines TRBV27 with TRBJ1-4; 7 positions agree with TRBD1. This CDR3 region has 14 residues. Trimming at V came to 9 bases and at J to 3 bases, leaving 7 bases not matched to a gene. The germline gives CDR1 MNHEY, CDR2 SMNVEV (reference sequence). The CDR3 bases are TGTGCCAGTAGACAGGGAGGCGCTAATGAAAAACTGTTTTTT. This codes for CASRQGGANEKLFF.

J is TRBJ2-5 and V is TRBV13; 9 bases map to TRBD2. Germline CDR1 is PRHDT and CDR2 is FYEKMQ (reference sequence). With V trimmed by 5 bases and J by 4 bases, 14 bases remained unmatched. CDR3 length: 17 residues. CDR3 residues: CASSNPGDRGGGETQYF. CDR3 sequence (DNA): TGTGCCAGCAGCAACCCCGGGGACCGCGGGGGGGGAGAGACCCAGTACTTC.

In nucleotides, the CDR3 is TGTGCCATCACATCTACGACAGGGTTGGATTCACCCCTCCACTTT. Translating gives CAITSTTGLDSPLHF. The chain recombines TRBV10-3 with TRBJ1-6, with 7 bases identical to TRBD1. V lost 7 bases to trimming and J lost 8 bases; unmatched junction nucleotides: 11. Germline V gene sequence: CDR1 ENHRY, CDR2 SYGVKD. The CDR3 spans 15 residues.